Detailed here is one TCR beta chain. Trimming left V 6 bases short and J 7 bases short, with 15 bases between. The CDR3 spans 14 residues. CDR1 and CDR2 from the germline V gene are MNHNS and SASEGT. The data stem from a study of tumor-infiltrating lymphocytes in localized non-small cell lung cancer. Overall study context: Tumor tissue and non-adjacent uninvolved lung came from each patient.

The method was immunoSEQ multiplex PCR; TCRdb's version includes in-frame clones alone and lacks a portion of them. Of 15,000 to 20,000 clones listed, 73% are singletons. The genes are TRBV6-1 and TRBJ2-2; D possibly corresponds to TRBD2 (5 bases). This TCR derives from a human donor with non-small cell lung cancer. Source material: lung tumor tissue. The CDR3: CASSSGGSGGELFF. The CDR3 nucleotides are TGTGCCAGCAGCAGCGGAGGATCGGGCGGGGAGCTGTTTTTT.